The 29 T cell receptor beta chains below all came from one sample that was sequenced in a study of OX40 agonist ivuxolimab in advanced cancers. Sequenced by immunoSEQ multiplex PCR; TCRdb stores in-frame clones only, minus some. Here the sample spans tens of thousands of clones, about 81% being singletons. The input for sequencing was CD4+ or CD8+ T cells sorted from blood, taken in a trial of the OX40 agonist ivuxolimab. Receptor source: an adult with an advanced solid tumor such as melanoma, head and neck, liver or kidney cancer.

This clone has a single count. The chain has TRBV27 and TRBJ2-1; D is unclear. Trimming stripped 8 bases from V and 0 bases from J, with 8 bases between. The germline CDR1 and CDR2 sequences are MNHEY and SMNVEV (reference sequence). This CDR3 has 13 amino acids. DNA of the CDR3: TGTGCCAGCCGGGTCACCTCCTACAATGAGCAGTTCTTC. The encoded protein is CASRVTSYNEQFF.

The chain couples TRBV4-3 to TRBJ1-1, with D perhaps TRBD1 (5 bases). The germline V gene encodes CDR1 LGHNA and CDR2 YSLEER. The CDR3 runs 14 residues. Trimming took 3 bases from V and 6 from J, leaving 14 bases between them. For the CDR3, the DNA is TGCGCCAGCAGCCAGGGGACGGTGGTCCCTGAAGCTTTCTTT. Amino acids: CASSQGTVVPEAFF.

The CDR3 region is CASSRTTGIYGYTF. The DNA for the CDR3 is TGTGCCAGCTCACGAACGACTGGGATTTATGGCTACACCTTC. The chain is built from TRBV18 and TRBJ1-2; D not resolved. This CDR3 is built from 14 residues. Germline V gives CDR1 KGHSH, CDR2 LQKENI. Trimming cost V 4 bases and J 5 bases, with 14 bases left between them.

V usage is TRBV11-2 and J usage is TRBJ2-7; TRBD2 matches 10 bases. V shed 1 base and J 3 bases; nucleotides not matched to a gene: 3. CDR1 and CDR2 from the germline V gene are SGHAT and FQNNGV. This CDR3 has 15 residues. CDR3 in DNA: TGTGCCAGCAGCTTAGCTAGCGGGGGAATCTACGAGCAGTACTTC. Encoded protein: CASSLASGGIYEQYF. The entire variable domain, with the rest obtained from reference TRBV11-2 and TRBJ2-7, is as follows: EAGVAQSPRYKIIEKRQSVAFWCNPISGHATLYWYQQILGQGPKLLIQFQNNGVVDDSQLPKDRFSAERLKGVDSTLKIQPAKLEDSAVYLCASSLASGGIYEQYFGPGTRLTVT.

The chain uses TRBV6-5 and TRBJ2-1, with 7 bases fitting TRBD1. CDR3 size: 11 residues. The J segment lost 14 bases and the V segment lost 2 bases, leaving 3 bases of the junction unmatched. Germline V gene data show CDR1 as MNHEY and CDR2 as SVGAGI. As DNA, the CDR3 is TGTGCCAGCAGTTACGGGACAGAGGAGTTCTTC. Amino acids: CASSYGTEEFF.

The chain is built from TRBV13 and TRBJ2-2; TRBD2 aligns across 7 bases. There are 15 residues in the CDR3. Trimming removed 2 bases from V and 3 bases from J; junction bases left unmatched: 3. Germline loops: CDR1 PRHDT, CDR2 FYEKMQ (reference sequence). This CDR3 is CASSLRDYYTGELFF. In nucleotides, the CDR3 is TGTGCCAGCAGCTTAAGGGACTACTACACCGGGGAGCTGTTTTTT.

This clone showed up just once. CDR3 protein: CASNAGNTGELFF. The CDR3 region has the DNA TGTGCCAGCAACGCAGGGAACACCGGGGAGCTGTTTTTT. The chain couples TRBV25-1 to TRBJ2-2; unclear D gene. CDR1 MGHDK and CDR2 SYGVNS come from the germline V gene. Trimming took off 7 bases at V and 1 base at J, with 7 bases between the two ends. The CDR3 length is 13 residues.

The J gene is TRBJ2-1, the V gene TRBV7-9, with no clear D. Germline V gives CDR1 SEHNR, CDR2 FQNEAQ (reference sequence). Trimming took off 0 bases at V and 3 bases at J, with 6 bases between the two ends. CDR3 size: 14 residues. As DNA, the CDR3 is TGTGCCAGCAGCTTAGCCCTGGGCTACAATGAGCAGTTCTTC. Translated, it gives CASSLALGYNEQFF.

The chain has TRBV7-8 and TRBJ1-2; unclear D gene. Deletions cut 4 bases from V and 3 bases from J, with 12 bases between. CDR1 is SGHVS, CDR2 FQNEAQ, per germline. The CDR3 is made up of 14 amino acids. The DNA of the CDR3 is TGTGCCAGCAGCTCATACCCAGGAGACTATGGCTACACCTTC. Amino acid sequence: CASSSYPGDYGYTF.

This clone has a single count. The V gene is TRBV4-3, the J gene TRBJ2-3; TRBD2 might be the D (5 bases). The V end lost 4 bases, the J end lost 4 bases, and 9 bases lay between the germline ends. Germline V gene sequence: CDR1 LGHNA, CDR2 YSLEER. The CDR3 sequence is 13 residues long. The chain's CDR3 is CASSLLVADTQYF. CDR3 in DNA: TGCGCCAGCAGCCTACTAGTGGCAGATACGCAGTATTTT.

The chain carries TRBV21-1 and TRBJ2-7. TRBV21-1 corresponds to a pseudogene. This CDR3 is built from 11 residues. CDR3 in amino acids: CASSKRYEQYF. In DNA, the CDR3 is TGTGCCAGCAGCAAAAGGTACGAGCAGTACTTC.

The gene calls are TRBV6-1 and TRBJ2-7, with TRBD2 matching over 13 bases. The germline gives CDR1 MNHNS, CDR2 SASEGT. The CDR3 covers 16 residues. Trimming cost V 2 bases and J 4 bases; bases outside gene matches: 5. The CDR3 sequence is CASSERETSGRYEQYF. CDR3 nucleotides: TGTGCCAGCAGTGAACGGGAGACTAGCGGGAGGTACGAGCAGTACTTC.

The chain links TRBV28 to TRBJ2-5; weak D call: TRBD1 (6 bases). Germline CDR1 and CDR2: MDHEN and SYDVKM. Trimming left V 3 bases short and J 3 bases short, with 11 bases between. The CDR3 spans 14 residues. The CDR3 sequence is CASSFWTDKETQYF. CDR3 DNA sequence: TGTGCCAGCAGTTTCTGGACAGATAAAGAGACCCAGTACTTC.

This clone was seen a handful of times. This CDR3 is CASRKGGYLSPLHF. CDR3 bases: TGTGCCAGTAGGAAGGGGGGATATCTTTCACCCCTCCACTTT. The rearrangement links TRBV19 to TRBJ1-6; D possibly corresponds to TRBD1 (6 bases). The ends were cut back, 6 bases at V and 9 bases at J, with 15 bases in the middle. Germline CDR1 reads LNHDA; CDR2 reads SQIVND (reference sequence). The CDR3 consists of 14 residues.

The rearrangement joins TRBV9 to TRBJ2-5; 11 bases are a match to TRBD2. This CDR3 spans 15 amino acids. V gave up 3 bases and J gave up 5 bases; unmatched junction bases: 6. Germline V gene sequence: CDR1 SGDLS, CDR2 YYNGEE. The CDR3 DNA reads as TGTGCCAGCAGCGGATCTAGCGGGAGGACCGAGACCCAGTACTTC. Translating gives CASSGSSGRTETQYF.

The chain carries TRBV7-9 and TRBJ2-2; 7 bases line up with TRBD1. This CDR3 is built from 14 residues. CDR1 and CDR2 from the germline V gene are SEHNR and FQNEAQ (reference sequence). J lost 4 bases, V lost 4 bases, and 3 bases had no gene match. The chain's CDR3 is CASSSTGFTGELFF. CDR3 DNA sequence: TGTGCCAGCAGCTCGACAGGGTTCACCGGGGAGCTGTTTTTT.

This chain links TRBV7-8 with TRBJ2-1; 7 bases are a match to TRBD1. Trimming cost V 5 bases and J 7 bases; bases outside gene matches: 17. CDR1 and CDR2 from the germline V gene are SGHVS and FQNEAQ. The CDR3 spans 17 residues. CDR3 residues: CASSSAPPGQRVNEQFF. DNA for the CDR3: TGTGCCAGCAGCAGCGCTCCTCCGGGACAGAGAGTGAATGAGCAGTTCTTC.

The J gene is TRBJ2-2, the V gene TRBV11-3; D possibly corresponds to TRBD2 (6 bases). Germline CDR1 SGHNT, CDR2 YENEEA. This CDR3 is built from 15 residues. Deletions cut 0 bases from V and 7 bases from J, with 12 bases between. The CDR3 nucleotides read TGTGCCAGCAGCTTAGATGGGGGGAGAAACGGGGAGCTGTTTTTT. It translates to CASSLDGGRNGELFF.

The gene calls are TRBV19 and TRBJ1-2, with a tentative D call TRBD1 (5 bases). V was trimmed by 7 bases and J by 5 bases, leaving 26 bases between them. The CDR3 covers 17 residues. CDR1 is LNHDA, CDR2 SQIVND, per germline (reference sequence). Here the CDR3 DNA reads TGTGCCAGTACGGGGGAGGGGATCCCAATTAGAGGGTATGGCTACACCTTC. As protein: CASTGEGIPIRGYGYTF.

This chain uses TRBV2 with TRBJ2-1; the match to TRBD1 covers 9 bases. V lost 3 bases and J lost 7; bases outside the gene matches: 7. Germline V gene sequence: CDR1 SNHLY, CDR2 FYNNEI. This CDR3 spans 15 amino acids. CDR3 nucleotides: TGTGCCAGCAGTGAGCCGGGACAGGGTGAGAATGAGCAGTTCTTC. This codes for CASSEPGQGENEQFF.

The chain uses TRBV13 and TRBJ2-1, with unresolved D. With 1 base removed from V and 4 bases from J, the gap between germline ends came to 11 bases. The length of the CDR3 is 15 residues. The germline CDR1 and CDR2 sequences are PRHDT and FYEKMQ (reference sequence). In nucleotides, the CDR3 is TGTGCCAGCAGCTTAGAACCCACAGATTACAATGAGCAGTTCTTC. It specifies CASSLEPTDYNEQFF.

J is TRBJ1-1 and V is TRBV10-3; D is unresolved. Germline V gene lookup returns CDR1 ENHRY and CDR2 SYGVKD. Trimming pared 2 bases from V and 4 bases from J, leaving 5 bases between. The CDR3 consists of 12 residues. CDR3 amino acids: CAISEGATEAFF. The CDR3 nucleotides are TGTGCCATCAGTGAGGGTGCCACTGAAGCTTTCTTT.

This chain uses TRBV5-1 with TRBJ1-4; TRBD1 matches 9 bases. V shed 6 bases, J shed 5 bases, and the junction held 11 bases outside the gene matches. The CDR3 consists of 16 residues. Germline V gene sequence: CDR1 SGHRS, CDR2 YFSETQ. CDR3 coding DNA: TGCGCCAGCACAACGGGACAGGGTGTAAGAAATGAAAAACTGTTTTTT. This translates into CASTTGQGVRNEKLFF.

The chain is built from TRBV2 and TRBJ2-3; D might be TRBD1 (6 bases). Between the trimmed V and J ends, which lost 6 bases and 2 bases, there was a span of 12 bases. Germline V lookup: CDR1 SNHLY, CDR2 FYNNEI. The CDR3 runs to 14 residues. DNA of the CDR3: TGTGCCAGCAGACCCCGGACAGCCACAGATACGCAGTATTTT. It specifies CASRPRTATDTQYF.

J is TRBJ2-1 and V is TRBV29-1; D remains ambiguous. CDR3 size: 14 residues. Trimming stripped 7 bases from V and 0 bases from J, with 13 bases between. Germline V gives CDR1 SQVTM, CDR2 ANQGSEA. The CDR3 DNA reads TGCAGCGCCAACTTGGACCGCTCCTACAATGAGCAGTTCTTC. It yields the protein CSANLDRSYNEQFF.

For this clone: One end of the junction is discordant with germline, which a read error may explain. Distinct nucleotide sequences in the sample also encode this CDR3. V is TRBV5-1 and J is TRBJ1-1, with D possibly matching TRBD1 (6 bases). Germline CDR1 is SGHRS and CDR2 is YFSETQ. This CDR3 has 15 amino acids. The CDR3 sequence: CASSLVPGANTEAFF. The CDR3 nucleotides are TGTGCCAGCAGCTTGGTCCCGGGGGCGAACACTGAAGCTTTCTTT.

The chain employs TRBV5-1 and TRBJ1-3; D gene uncertain. The CDR3 extends over 13 amino acids. The germline V gene encodes CDR1 SGHRS and CDR2 YFSETQ. V was shortened by 3 bases and J by 3 bases, with 7 bases between the two germline ends. In nucleotides, the CDR3 is TGCGCCAGCAGCTCAACAGATGGAAACACCATATATTTT. Protein sequence: CASSSTDGNTIYF.

This chain joins TRBV19 and TRBJ2-1, with TRBD2 matching 11 bases. The CDR3 runs 17 residues. Unmatched junction bases numbered 6, after V lost 1 base and J lost 4 bases. CDR1 is LNHDA and CDR2 is SQIVND in the germline V gene (reference sequence). The CDR3 sequence is CASSIVPSGGYYNEQFF. CDR3 DNA sequence: TGTGCCAGTAGTATAGTTCCTAGCGGGGGGTATTACAATGAGCAGTTCTTC. The full variable domain, completed using reference TRBV19 and TRBJ2-1, is DGGITQSPKYLFRKEGQNVTLSCEQNLNHDAMYWYRQDPGQGLRLIYYSQIVNDFQKGDIAEGYSVSREKKESFPLTVTSAQKNPTAFYLCASSIVPSGGYYNEQFFGPGTRLTVL.

This clone was seen a handful of times. J is TRBJ2-7 and V is TRBV7-9, with a weak D call TRBD2 (5 bases). CDR3 size: 15 residues. CDR1 is SEHNR, CDR2 FQNEAQ, per germline (reference sequence). V was shortened by 0 bases and J by 5 bases, with 14 bases between the two germline ends. The CDR3 sequence is CASSLAGDYGNEQYF. In nucleotides, the CDR3 is TGTGCCAGCAGCTTAGCGGGAGACTACGGGAACGAGCAGTACTTC.